Listed below are T cell receptor beta chains from one sample, sequenced in a study of cytomegalovirus exposure and HLA in healthy donors. Libraries were prepared by immunoSEQ multiplex PCR; TCRdb keeps only in-frame clonotypes and omits some of them. The table has some 68,000 clones, roughly 96% seen once; the top ten hold 2% to 2.5%. The sample consisted of PBMCs. The source is a man in his late teens or twenties in good health and CMV-seronegative. CDR3s include the opening cysteine and the closing phenylalanine or tryptophan. D genes are given only for firm matches. Expanded clones get a size class; other rows say once, few or many, or leave the size out.

j_gene,v_gene,abundance,d_gene,CDR3aa,CDR3nt
TRBJ2-5,TRBV7-9,NA,NA,CASSKRGTETQYF,TGTGCCAGCAGCAAAAGGGGTACGGAGACCCAGTACTTC
TRBJ2-1,TRBV7-8,NA,TRBD1,CASSLAGRQGAGEQFF,TGTGCCAGCAGCTTAGCAGGGCGGCAGGGGGCCGGTGAGCAGTTCTTC
TRBJ2-7,TRBV11-2,NA,TRBD1,CASSFYRGTYEQYF,TGTGCCAGCAGCTTCTACAGGGGGACCTACGAGCAGTACTTC
TRBJ2-5,TRBV18,NA,TRBD2,CASSPGGGIKQETQYF,TGTGCCAGCTCACCTGGGGGAGGGATCAAGCAAGAGACCCAGTACTTC
TRBJ2-7,TRBV11-3,NA,NA,CASSLDFGRNNYEQYF,TGTGCCAGCAGCTTAGACTTCGGGAGAAACAACTACGAGCAGTACTTC
TRBJ1-3,TRBV19,NA,NA,CASRKQVESTIYF,TGTGCCAGTAGGAAGCAGGTCGAGAGCACCATATATTTT
TRBJ1-3,TRBV19,NA,NA,CASSISGNARGNTIYF,TGTGCCAGTAGTATCTCAGGGAATGCGAGAGGAAACACCATATATTTT
TRBJ2-1,TRBV27,NA,TRBD2,CASRDSGRAWNEQFF,TGTGCCAGCAGAGATAGCGGGAGGGCCTGGAATGAGCAGTTCTTC
TRBJ1-1,TRBV5-1,NA,TRBD1,CASSPGQVMNTEAFF,TGCGCCAGCAGCCCAGGACAGGTCATGAACACTGAAGCTTTCTTT
TRBJ2-5,TRBV6-1,NA,NA,CASSGQPQETQYF,TGTGCCAGCAGTGGACAGCCCCAAGAGACCCAGTACTTC
TRBJ2-7,TRBV5-6,NA,NA,CASSSRHSGEQYF,TGTGCCAGCAGCTCCAGGCATTCCGGCGAGCAGTACTTC
TRBJ1-5,TRBV2,NA,NA,CASSEVGIGNQPQHF,TGTGCCAGCAGTGAAGTCGGGATCGGGAATCAGCCCCAGCATTTT
TRBJ2-1,TRBV10-2,NA,NA,CASTSGDEQFF,TGCGCCAGCACATCAGGGGATGAGCAGTTCTTC
TRBJ1-2,TRBV10-3,NA,NA,CAISELGADGYTF,TGTGCCATCAGTGAGTTGGGGGCAGATGGCTACACCTTC
TRBJ1-2,TRBV5-1,NA,TRBD1,CASSLGDRDDVYTF,TGCGCCAGCAGCTTGGGGGACAGGGATGATGTCTACACCTTC
TRBJ1-5,TRBV6-5,NA,NA,CASSPGGLGNQPQHF,TGTGCCAGCAGCCCCGGGGGATTGGGCAATCAGCCCCAGCATTTT
TRBJ2-2,TRBV11-3,NA,NA,CASSLVTKPGELFF,TGTGCCAGCAGCTTAGTTACTAAACCCGGGGAGCTGTTTTTT
TRBJ1-4,TRBV6-1,NA,TRBD1,CASSRTGGEEKLFF,TGTGCCAGCAGTCGGACAGGGGGAGAGGAAAAACTGTTTTTT
TRBJ2-1,TRBV7-2,NA,TRBD2,CASSLVASGFDYNEQFF,TGTGCCAGCAGCTTAGTGGCTAGCGGGTTCGACTACAATGAGCAGTTCTTC
TRBJ2-3,TRBV12-2,NA,NA,CASRLRGPDTQYF,TGTGCAAGTCGCTTAAGGGGCCCAGATACGCAGTATTTT
TRBJ1-5,TRBV18,NA,NA,CASSPGSDRQPQHF,TGTGCCAGCTCACCAGGGTCGGACAGACAGCCCCAGCATTTT
TRBJ2-1,TRBV30,once,NA,CAWTGKGYNEQFF,TGTGCCTGGACAGGGAAGGGGTACAATGAGCAGTTCTTC
TRBJ2-3,TRBV6-1,NA,NA,CASSEQRAPPDTQYF,TGTGCCAGCAGTGAACAGCGGGCGCCCCCAGATACGCAGTATTTT
TRBJ2-5,TRBV6-5,NA,NA,CASSFQQGAQETQYF,TGTGCCAGCAGCTTTCAACAGGGAGCCCAAGAGACCCAGTACTTC
TRBJ1-2,TRBV7-9,NA,NA,CASFGAQNYGYTF,TGTGCCAGCTTTGGGGCGCAGAACTATGGCTACACCTTC
TRBJ2-6,TRBV10-3,NA,NA,CAISGRGEESGANVLTF,TGTGCCATCAGTGGCAGGGGCGAGGAGTCTGGGGCCAACGTCCTGACTTTC
TRBJ2-7,TRBV7-8,few,NA,CASSLGRISYEQYF,TGTGCCAGCAGCTTAGGGAGGATCTCCTACGAGCAGTACTTC
TRBJ1-1,TRBV11-3,NA,NA,CASSLAGHYYTEAFF,TGTGCCAGCAGCTTAGCGGGACACTATTACACTGAAGCTTTCTTT
TRBJ2-5,TRBV29-1,NA,TRBD1,CSVLGQGGNQETQYF,TGCAGCGTTCTGGGACAGGGAGGGAACCAAGAGACCCAGTACTTC
TRBJ2-7,TRBV7-9,NA,NA,CASSLARDPAGWEQYF,TGTGCCAGCAGCTTAGCGCGGGACCCGGCCGGATGGGAGCAGTACTTC
TRBJ2-1,TRBV9,NA,NA,CASSPEVIYNEQFF,TGTGCCAGCAGCCCGGAGGTCATCTACAATGAGCAGTTCTTC
TRBJ2-3,TRBV30,NA,NA,CAWSFSRSSPETQYF,TGTGCCTGGAGTTTTTCCCGGAGCTCTCCGGAGACGCAGTATTTT
TRBJ1-1,TRBV27,NA,NA,CASSLEKMNTEAFF,TGTGCCAGCAGTTTAGAGAAGATGAACACTGAAGCTTTCTTT